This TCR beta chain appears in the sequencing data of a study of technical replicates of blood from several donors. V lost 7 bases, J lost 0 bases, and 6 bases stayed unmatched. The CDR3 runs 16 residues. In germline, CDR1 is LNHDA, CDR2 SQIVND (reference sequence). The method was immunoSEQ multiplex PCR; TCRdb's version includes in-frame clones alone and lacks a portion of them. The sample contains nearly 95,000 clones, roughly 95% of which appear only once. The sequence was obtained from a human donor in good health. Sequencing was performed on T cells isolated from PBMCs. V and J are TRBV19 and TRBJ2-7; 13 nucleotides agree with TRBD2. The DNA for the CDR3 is TGTGCCAGTAAGAGGACTAGCGGGGGAAGCTCCTACGAGCAGTACTTC. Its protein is CASKRTSGGSSYEQYF.